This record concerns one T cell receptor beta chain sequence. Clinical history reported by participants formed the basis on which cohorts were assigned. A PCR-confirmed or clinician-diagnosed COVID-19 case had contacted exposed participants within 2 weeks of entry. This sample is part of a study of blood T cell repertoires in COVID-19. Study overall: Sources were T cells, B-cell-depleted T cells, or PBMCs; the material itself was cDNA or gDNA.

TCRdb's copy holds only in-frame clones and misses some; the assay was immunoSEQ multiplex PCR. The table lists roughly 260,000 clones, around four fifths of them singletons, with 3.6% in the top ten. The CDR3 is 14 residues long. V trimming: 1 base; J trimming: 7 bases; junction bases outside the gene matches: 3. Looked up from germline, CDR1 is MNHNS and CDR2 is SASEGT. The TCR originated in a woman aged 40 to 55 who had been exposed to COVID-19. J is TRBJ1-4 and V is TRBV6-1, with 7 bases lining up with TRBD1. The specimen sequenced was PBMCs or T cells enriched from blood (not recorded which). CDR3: CASSEGQGGEKLFF. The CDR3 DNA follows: TGTGCCAGCAGTGAAGGGCAGGGGGGTGAAAAACTGTTTTTT.